Each of the 10 T cell receptor beta chains below was sequenced from the same sample in a study of blood T cell repertoires in COVID-19 (dated by TCRdb to 2019 to 2021). Libraries came from the immunoSEQ multiplex PCR assay. In its TCRdb copy, this immuneACCESS table keeps in-frame sequences only and misses some clones. Where compared with another copy, unresolved V genes explain less than half of these, and the others have no known cause. A total of approximately 110,000 clones appear in this sample, 70% to 90% of them only once. The ten most abundant clones make up about 1% of the sample. The material sequenced was peripheral blood. These receptors were taken from a human donor in a cohort sampled during active COVID-19.

In its sample, this clone was seen once. The CDR3 DNA follows: TGTGCCAGCAGTGAATCTCAGGTTGGAGGCTACACCTTC. Its protein product is CASSESQVGGYTF. The chain carries TRBV2 and TRBJ1-2; D gene uncertain. Germline loops: CDR1 SNHLY, CDR2 FYNNEI. Trimming cost V 2 bases and J 8 bases, with 12 bases left between them. This CDR3 is built from 13 residues.

The chain couples TRBV2 to TRBJ1-1; no firm D call. The CDR3 covers 15 residues. Trimming removed 7 bases from V and 0 bases from J, with 15 bases in between. The germline CDR1 and CDR2 sequences are SNHLY and FYNNEI. CDR3 in amino acids: CASIPQALLNTEAFF. In nucleotides, the CDR3 is TGTGCCAGCATTCCCCAGGCACTGCTGAACACTGAAGCTTTCTTT.

This chain connects TRBV4-1 to TRBJ2-5; a weak D match, TRBD2 (5 bases). Germline CDR1 reads MGHRA; CDR2 reads YSYEKL. The V end lost 1 base, the J end lost 5 bases, and 17 bases lay between the germline ends. The CDR3 runs to 16 residues. The CDR3 bases are TGCGCCAGCAGCCAAGCATGGATGAGTAGCGCTGAGACCCAGTACTTC. Its protein is CASSQAWMSSAETQYF.

The rearrangement joins TRBV7-9 to TRBJ1-2; TRBD1 might be the D (6 bases). V was trimmed by 5 bases and J by 8 bases, leaving 18 bases between them. The CDR3 is made up of 14 amino acids. Per germline, CDR1 SEHNR and CDR2 FQNEAQ (reference sequence). The chain's CDR3 is CASSQETGLRGYTF. In DNA form, the CDR3 reads TGTGCCAGCAGCCAGGAAACAGGGTTAAGGGGCTACACCTTC.

This clone was detected only once. V gene TRBV5-1 combines with J gene TRBJ1-2; D possibly corresponds to TRBD1 (6 bases). The ends were cut back, 0 bases at V and 9 bases at J, with 15 bases in the middle. Germline assignment: CDR1 SGHRS and CDR2 YFSETQ. The CDR3 runs 14 residues. The chain's CDR3 is CASSLAEPRGSYTF. DNA for the CDR3: TGCGCCAGCAGCTTGGCAGAACCCAGGGGCAGCTACACCTTC.

This clone appeared a single time. This rearrangement joins TRBV14 to TRBJ2-5; TRBD1 agrees at 10 bases. The CDR3 covers 17 residues. V was clipped by 1 base and J by 7 bases; unmatched bases: 12. Germline V gene data show CDR1 as SGHDN and CDR2 as FVKESK. CDR3 sequence (DNA): TGTGCCAGCAGCCAAGCCATATGGGGGACAGGGGATACGACCCAGTACTTC. This codes for CASSQAIWGTGDTTQYF.

The gene calls are TRBV6-2 or TRBV6-3 and TRBJ2-1; 14 nucleotides line up with TRBD2. J lost 14 bases, V lost 6 bases, and 12 bases had no gene match. Germline CDR1 MNHEY, CDR2 SVGEGT. The CDR3 covers 15 residues. The CDR3 DNA reads TGTGCCAGCAGCTCGCCGGGACTAGCGGGAGCAGCGGAGTTCTTC. This codes for CASSSPGLAGAAEFF.

The chain employs TRBV24-1 and TRBJ2-1, with TRBD2 identical over 7 bases. Germline lookup yields CDR1 KGHDR and CDR2 SFDVKD. J was trimmed by 9 bases and V by 4 bases; bases with no gene match: 11. This CDR3 region has 15 residues. The CDR3 reads CATSDPRTSFGEQFF. Here the CDR3 DNA reads TGTGCCACCAGTGACCCCCGGACTAGTTTTGGTGAGCAGTTCTTC.

This clone was detected only once. The genes are TRBV15 and TRBJ2-3; 8 nucleotides match TRBD1. Germline assignment: CDR1 LNHNV and CDR2 YYDKDF (reference sequence). The CDR3 is 14 amino acids. Germline trimming cut 8 bases from V and 7 bases from J; bases unmatched to any gene: 11. The CDR3 DNA is TGTGCCACCGACCCGGGACAGGCCCGCCATACGCAGTATTTT. Translated: CATDPGQARHTQYF.

The sample holds a few counts of this clone. The rearrangement joins TRBV7-9 to TRBJ1-1; 7 nucleotides align to TRBD1. This CDR3 spans 14 amino acids. The germline V gene encodes CDR1 SEHNR and CDR2 FQNEAQ (reference sequence). V gave up 4 bases and J gave up 3 bases; unmatched junction bases: 5. CDR3 sequence: CASSSTGKYTEAFF. The CDR3 DNA sequence: TGTGCCAGCAGCTCGACAGGGAAGTACACTGAAGCTTTCTTT. Full variable domain (missing parts from reference TRBV7-9 and TRBJ1-1): DTGVSQNPRHKITKRGQNVTFRCDPISEHNRLYWYRQTLGQGPEFLTYFQNEAQLEKSRLLSDRFSAERPKGSFSTLEIQRTEQGDSAMYLCASSSTGKYTEAFFGQGTRLTVV.